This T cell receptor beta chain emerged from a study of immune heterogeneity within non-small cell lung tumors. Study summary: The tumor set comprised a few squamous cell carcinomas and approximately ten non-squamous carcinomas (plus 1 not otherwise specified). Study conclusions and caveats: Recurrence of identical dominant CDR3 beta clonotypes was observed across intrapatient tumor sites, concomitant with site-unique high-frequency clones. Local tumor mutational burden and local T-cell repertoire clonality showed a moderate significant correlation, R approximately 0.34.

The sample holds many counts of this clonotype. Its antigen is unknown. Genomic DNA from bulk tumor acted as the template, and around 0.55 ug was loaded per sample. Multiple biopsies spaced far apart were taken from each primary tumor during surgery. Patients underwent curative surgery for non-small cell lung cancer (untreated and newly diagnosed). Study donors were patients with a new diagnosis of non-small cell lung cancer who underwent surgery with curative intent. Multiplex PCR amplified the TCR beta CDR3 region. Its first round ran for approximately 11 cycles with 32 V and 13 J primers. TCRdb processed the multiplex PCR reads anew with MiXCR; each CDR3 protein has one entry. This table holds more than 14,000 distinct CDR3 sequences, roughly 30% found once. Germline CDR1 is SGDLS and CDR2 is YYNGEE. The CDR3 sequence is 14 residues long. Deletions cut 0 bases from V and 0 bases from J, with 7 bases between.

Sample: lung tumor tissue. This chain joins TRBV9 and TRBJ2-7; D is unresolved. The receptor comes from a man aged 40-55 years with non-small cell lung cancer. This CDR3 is CASSVDHSSYEQYF. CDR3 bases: TGTGCCAGCAGCGTAGACCACAGCTCCTACGAGCAGTACTTC.